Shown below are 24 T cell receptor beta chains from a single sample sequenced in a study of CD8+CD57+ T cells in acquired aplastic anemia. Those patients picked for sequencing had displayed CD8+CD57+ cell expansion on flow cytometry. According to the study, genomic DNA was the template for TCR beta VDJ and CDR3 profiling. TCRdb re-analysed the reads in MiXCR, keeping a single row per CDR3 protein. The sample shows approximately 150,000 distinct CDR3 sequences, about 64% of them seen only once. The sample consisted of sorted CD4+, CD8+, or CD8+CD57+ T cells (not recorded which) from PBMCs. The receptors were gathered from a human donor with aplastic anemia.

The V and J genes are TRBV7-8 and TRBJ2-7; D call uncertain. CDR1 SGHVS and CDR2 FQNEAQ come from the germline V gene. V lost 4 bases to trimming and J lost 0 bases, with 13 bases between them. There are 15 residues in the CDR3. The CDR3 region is CASSSRVIPSYEQYF. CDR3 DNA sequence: TGTGCCAGCAGCTCCCGGGTTATACCCTCCTACGAGCAGTACTTC.

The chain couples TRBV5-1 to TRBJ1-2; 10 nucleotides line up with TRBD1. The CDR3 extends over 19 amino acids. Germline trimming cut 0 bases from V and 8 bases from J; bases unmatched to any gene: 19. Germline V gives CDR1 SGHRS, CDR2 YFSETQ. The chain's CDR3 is CASSLDSGTGAVGNFGYTF. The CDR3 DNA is TGCGCCAGCAGCTTGGATTCCGGGACAGGGGCCGTAGGGAATTTCGGCTACACCTTC.

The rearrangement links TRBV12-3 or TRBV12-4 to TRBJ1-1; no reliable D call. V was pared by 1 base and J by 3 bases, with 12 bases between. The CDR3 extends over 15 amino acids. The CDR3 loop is CASSLGQAGDTEAFF. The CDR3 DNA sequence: TGTGCCAGCAGTTTAGGGCAGGCAGGTGACACTGAAGCTTTCTTT.

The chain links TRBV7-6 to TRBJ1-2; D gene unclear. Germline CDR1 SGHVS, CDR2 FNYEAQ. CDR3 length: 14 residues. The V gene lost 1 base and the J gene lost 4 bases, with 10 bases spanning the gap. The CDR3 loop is CASSLGTGGYGYTF. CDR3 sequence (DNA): TGTGCCAGCAGCTTAGGGACGGGTGGCTATGGCTACACCTTC.

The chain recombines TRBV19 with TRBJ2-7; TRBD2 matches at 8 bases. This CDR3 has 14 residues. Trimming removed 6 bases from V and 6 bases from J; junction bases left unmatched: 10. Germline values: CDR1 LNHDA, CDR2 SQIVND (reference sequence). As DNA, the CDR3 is TGTGCCAGTAGCCCTTGGGGACTAGATAGCGAGCAGTACTTC. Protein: CASSPWGLDSEQYF.

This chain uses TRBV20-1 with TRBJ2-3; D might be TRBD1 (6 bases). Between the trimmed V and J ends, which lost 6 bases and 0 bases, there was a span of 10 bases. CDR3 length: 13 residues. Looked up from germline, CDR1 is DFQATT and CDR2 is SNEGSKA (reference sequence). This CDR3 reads CSAPTGSTDTQYF. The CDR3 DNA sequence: TGCAGTGCCCCGACAGGTAGCACAGATACGCAGTATTTT.

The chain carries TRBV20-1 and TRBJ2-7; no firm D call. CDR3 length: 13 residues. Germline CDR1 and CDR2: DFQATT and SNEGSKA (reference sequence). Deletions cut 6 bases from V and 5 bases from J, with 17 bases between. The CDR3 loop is CSAPGPRYHEQYV. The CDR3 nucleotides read TGCAGTGCCCCCGGACCGCGCTACCACGAGCAGTACGTC.

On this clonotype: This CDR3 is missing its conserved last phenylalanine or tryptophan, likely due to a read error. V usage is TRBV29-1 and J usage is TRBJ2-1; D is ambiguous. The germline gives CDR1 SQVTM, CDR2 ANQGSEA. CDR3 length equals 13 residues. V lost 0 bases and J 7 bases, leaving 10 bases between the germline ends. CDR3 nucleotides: TGCAGCGTTGAAGATCCTTGGGGAAATGAGCAGTTCCTC. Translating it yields CSVEDPWGNEQFL.

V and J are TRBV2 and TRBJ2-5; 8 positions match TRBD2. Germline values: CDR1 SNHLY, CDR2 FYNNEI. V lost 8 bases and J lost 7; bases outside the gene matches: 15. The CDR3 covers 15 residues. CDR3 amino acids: CASAPPGGGRGTQYF. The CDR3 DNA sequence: TGTGCCAGCGCTCCCCCGGGGGGGGGGCGTGGGACCCAGTACTTC. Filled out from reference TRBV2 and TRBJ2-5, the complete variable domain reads EPEVTQTPSHQVTQMGQEVILRCVPISNHLYFYWYRQILGQKVEFLVSFYNNEISEKSEIFDDQFSVERPDGSNFTLKIRSTKLEDSAMYFCASAPPGGGRGTQYFGPGTRLLVL.

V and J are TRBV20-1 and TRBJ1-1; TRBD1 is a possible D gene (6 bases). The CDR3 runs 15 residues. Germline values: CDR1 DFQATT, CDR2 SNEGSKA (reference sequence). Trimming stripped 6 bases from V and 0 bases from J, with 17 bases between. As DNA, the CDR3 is TGCAGTGCGACCCAGGGGTCCTTAATGAACACTGAAGCTTTCTTT. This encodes CSATQGSLMNTEAFF.

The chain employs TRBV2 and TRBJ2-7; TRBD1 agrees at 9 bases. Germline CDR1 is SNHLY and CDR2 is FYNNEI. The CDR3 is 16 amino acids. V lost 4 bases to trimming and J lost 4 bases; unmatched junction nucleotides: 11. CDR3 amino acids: CASSASTGQGPYEQYF. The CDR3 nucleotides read TGTGCCAGCAGTGCTAGTACGGGACAGGGACCTTACGAGCAGTACTTC.

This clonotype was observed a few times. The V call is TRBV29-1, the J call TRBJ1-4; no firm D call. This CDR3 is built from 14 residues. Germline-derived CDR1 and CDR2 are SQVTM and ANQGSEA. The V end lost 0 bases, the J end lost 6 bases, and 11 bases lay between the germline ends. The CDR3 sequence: CSVEEWGGDEKLFF. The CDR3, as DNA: TGCAGCGTTGAAGAGTGGGGTGGTGATGAAAAACTGTTTTTT.

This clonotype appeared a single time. CDR3 sequence: CASSLSLYGYTF. The CDR3 nucleotides are TGTGCCAGCAGTTTAAGCCTCTATGGCTACACCTTC. The V gene is TRBV12-3 or TRBV12-4, the J gene TRBJ1-2; unclear D gene. The CDR3 sequence is 12 residues long. V was cut by 2 bases and J by 4 bases, with 5 bases left in between.

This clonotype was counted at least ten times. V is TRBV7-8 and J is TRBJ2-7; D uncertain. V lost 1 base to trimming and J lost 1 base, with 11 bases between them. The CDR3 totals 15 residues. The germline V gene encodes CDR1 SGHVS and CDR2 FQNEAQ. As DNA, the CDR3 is TGTGCCAGCAGCTTAGTGCAAGGACCATCCTACGAGCAGTACTTC. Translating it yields CASSLVQGPSYEQYF.

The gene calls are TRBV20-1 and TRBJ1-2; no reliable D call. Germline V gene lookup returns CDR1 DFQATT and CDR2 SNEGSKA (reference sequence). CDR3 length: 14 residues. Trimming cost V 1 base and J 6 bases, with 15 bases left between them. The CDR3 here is CSARGAADQNGYTF. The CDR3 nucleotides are TGCAGTGCTAGAGGGGCAGCCGACCAGAATGGCTACACCTTC.

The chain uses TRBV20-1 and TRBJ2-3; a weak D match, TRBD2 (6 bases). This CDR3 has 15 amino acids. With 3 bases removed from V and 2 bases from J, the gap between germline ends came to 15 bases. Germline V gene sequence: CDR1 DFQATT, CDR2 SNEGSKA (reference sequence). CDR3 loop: CSARGGLYPTDTQYF. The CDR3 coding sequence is TGCAGTGCTAGGGGGGGACTTTACCCCACAGATACGCAGTATTTT.

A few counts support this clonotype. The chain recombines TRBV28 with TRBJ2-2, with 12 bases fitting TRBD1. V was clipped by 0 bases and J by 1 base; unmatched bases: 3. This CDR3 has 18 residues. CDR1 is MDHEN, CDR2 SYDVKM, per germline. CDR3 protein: CASSLWWDRGLNTGELFF. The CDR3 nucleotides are TGTGCCAGCAGTTTATGGTGGGACAGGGGGCTGAACACCGGGGAGCTGTTTTTT.

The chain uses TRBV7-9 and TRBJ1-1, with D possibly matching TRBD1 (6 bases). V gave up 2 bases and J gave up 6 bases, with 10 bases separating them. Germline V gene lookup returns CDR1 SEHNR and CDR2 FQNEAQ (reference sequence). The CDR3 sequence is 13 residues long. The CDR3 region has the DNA TGTGCCAGCAGCTTAACAGGGCTCCCTGAAGCTTTCTTT. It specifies CASSLTGLPEAFF.

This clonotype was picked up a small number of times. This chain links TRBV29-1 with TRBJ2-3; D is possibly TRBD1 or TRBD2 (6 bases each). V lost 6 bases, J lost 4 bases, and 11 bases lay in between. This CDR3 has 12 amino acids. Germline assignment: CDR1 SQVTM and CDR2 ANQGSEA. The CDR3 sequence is CSVGQRADTQYF. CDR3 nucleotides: TGCAGCGTAGGACAGCGGGCAGATACGCAGTATTTT.

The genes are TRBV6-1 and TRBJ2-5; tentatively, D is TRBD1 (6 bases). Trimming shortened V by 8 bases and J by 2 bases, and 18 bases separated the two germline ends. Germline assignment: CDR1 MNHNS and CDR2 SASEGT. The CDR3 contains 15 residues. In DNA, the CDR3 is TGTGCCAGCGTTACAGGGTCGGTAGGGCAAGAGACCCAGTACTTC. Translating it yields CASVTGSVGQETQYF.

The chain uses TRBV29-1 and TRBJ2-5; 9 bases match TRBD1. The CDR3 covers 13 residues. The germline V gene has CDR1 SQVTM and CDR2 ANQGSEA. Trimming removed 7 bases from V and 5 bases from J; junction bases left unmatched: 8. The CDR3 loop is CSGGQGNPETQYF. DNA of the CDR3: TGCAGCGGTGGACAGGGGAATCCGGAGACCCAGTACTTC. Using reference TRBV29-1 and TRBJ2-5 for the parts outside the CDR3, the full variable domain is SAVISQKPSRDICQRGTSLTIQCQVDSQVTMMFWYRQQPGQSLTLIATANQGSEATYESGFVIDKFPISRPNLTFSTLTVSNMSPEDSSIYLCSGGQGNPETQYFGPGTRLLVL.

This chain's CDR3 is CASSDGQQYV. CDR3 sequence (DNA): TGTGCCAGCAGTGACGGGCAGCAGTACGTC. V and J are TRBV6-1 and TRBJ2-7; D not certain. The germline V gene has CDR1 MNHNS and CDR2 SASEGT. The CDR3 is made up of 10 amino acids. V lost 3 bases and J lost 8, with 5 bases in between.

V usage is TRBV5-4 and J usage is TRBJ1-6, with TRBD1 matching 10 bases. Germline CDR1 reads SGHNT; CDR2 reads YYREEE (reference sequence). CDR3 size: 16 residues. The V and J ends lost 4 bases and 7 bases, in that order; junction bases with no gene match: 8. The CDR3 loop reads CASSPGTGATNSPLHF. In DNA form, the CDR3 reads TGTGCCAGCAGCCCCGGGACAGGGGCAACAAATTCACCCCTCCACTTT. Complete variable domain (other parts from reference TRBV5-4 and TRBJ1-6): ETGVTQSPTHLIKTRGQQVTLRCSSQSGHNTVSWYQQALGQGPQFIFQYYREEENGRGNFPPRFSGLQFPNYSSELNVNALELDDSALYLCASSPGTGATNSPLHFGNGTRLTVT.

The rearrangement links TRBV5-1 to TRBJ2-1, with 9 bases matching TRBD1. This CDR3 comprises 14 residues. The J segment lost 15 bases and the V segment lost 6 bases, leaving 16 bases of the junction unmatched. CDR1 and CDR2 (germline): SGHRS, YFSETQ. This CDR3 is CASNLLPGQGGVFF. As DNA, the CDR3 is TGCGCCAGCAACCTTCTCCCGGGACAGGGTGGCGTGTTCTTC. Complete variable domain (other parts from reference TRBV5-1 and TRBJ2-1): KAGVTQTPRYLIKTRGQQVTLSCSPISGHRSVSWYQQTPGQGLQFLFEYFSETQRNKGNFPGRFSGRQFSNSRSEMNVSTLELGDSALYLCASNLLPGQGGVFFGPGTRLTVL.